This entry lists 22 T cell receptor beta chains sequenced from one sample in a study of T cell changes during pregnancy in multiple sclerosis. Sequencing was performed with immunoSEQ multiplex PCR; in TCRdb, only in-frame clones are kept and a portion is missing. The data show roughly 68,000 clones, with about 91% seen just once and around 1.3% held by the top ten. Sequenced here: peripheral blood, sampled in the second trimester of pregnancy. These TCRs come from a female donor in good health, enrolled as a control in a pregnancy study.

This chain uses TRBV6-1 with TRBJ1-2; 7 bases map to TRBD1. The CDR3 totals 14 residues. Germline trimming cut 3 bases from V and 4 bases from J; bases unmatched to any gene: 5. Germline loops: CDR1 MNHNS, CDR2 SASEGT. CDR3 sequence (DNA): TGTGCCAGCAGTGACCCGGGACAGTCCTATGGCTACACCTTC. It encodes CASSDPGQSYGYTF.

The chain combines TRBV19 with TRBJ2-2; TRBD1 aligns across 8 bases. V lost 8 bases, J lost 4 bases, and 9 bases stayed unmatched. Germline V gene lookup returns CDR1 LNHDA and CDR2 SQIVND (reference sequence). CDR3 length equals 15 residues. This CDR3 is CASLIQGAGTGELFF. The CDR3 nucleotides read TGTGCCAGTTTAATTCAGGGGGCCGGCACCGGGGAGCTGTTTTTT. Full variable domain (missing parts from reference TRBV19 and TRBJ2-2): DGGITQSPKYLFRKEGQNVTLSCEQNLNHDAMYWYRQDPGQGLRLIYYSQIVNDFQKGDIAEGYSVSREKKESFPLTVTSAQKNPTAFYLCASLIQGAGTGELFFGEGSRLTVL.

The chain couples TRBV6-5 to TRBJ2-2; D is uncertain. V was trimmed by 10 bases and J by 4 bases, leaving 7 bases between them. CDR3 length: 11 amino acids. Germline assignment: CDR1 MNHEY and CDR2 SVGAGI. CDR3 DNA: TGTGCCACACTTAGCACCGGGGAGCTGTTTTTT. It yields the protein CATLSTGELFF.

The genes are TRBV10-3 and TRBJ2-3; a weak D match, TRBD1 (5 bases). The CDR3 has 14 amino acids. From germline, CDR1 is ENHRY and CDR2 SYGVKD. V dropped 4 bases and J dropped 1 base, with 9 bases sitting between them. The DNA for the CDR3 is TGTGCCATCAGTGGGATAGGGGGCACAGATACGCAGTATTTT. Protein product: CAISGIGGTDTQYF.

The rearrangement links TRBV5-1 to TRBJ1-5, with TRBD1 as a possible D gene (5 bases). This CDR3 region has 15 residues. Per germline, CDR1 SGHRS and CDR2 YFSETQ. Trimming pared 1 base from V and 1 base from J, leaving 9 bases between. CDR3 loop: CASSLSGLSNQPQHF. The CDR3 DNA reads TGCGCCAGCAGCTTGTCAGGGTTGAGCAATCAGCCCCAGCATTTT.

The chain carries TRBV11-2 and TRBJ2-1; no firm D call. CDR1 and CDR2 from the germline V gene are SGHAT and FQNNGV. V was pared by 4 bases and J by 5 bases, with 6 bases between. There are 12 residues in the CDR3. CDR3 sequence (DNA): TGTGCCAGCAGCTCCCTCGACAATGAGCAGTTCTTC. As protein: CASSSLDNEQFF.

The rearrangement uses TRBV4-2 and TRBJ1-5; D perhaps matches TRBD1 (6 bases). The germline V gene has CDR1 LGHNA and CDR2 YNFKEQ. The V end was cut by 0 bases, the J end by 5 bases, with 17 bases between. The CDR3 consists of 17 residues. The CDR3: CASSQESSIGGYQPQHF. The CDR3 bases are TGTGCCAGCAGCCAAGAGTCGAGCATAGGGGGATATCAGCCCCAGCATTTT.

J is TRBJ1-5 and V is TRBV28; 7 bases map to TRBD1. The CDR3 is 15 amino acids. The V and J ends lost 3 bases and 3 bases, in that order; junction bases with no gene match: 5. CDR1 and CDR2 (germline): MDHEN, SYDVKM. The CDR3 region is CASSLADRINQPQHF. CDR3 DNA: TGTGCCAGCAGTTTGGCGGACAGGATCAATCAGCCCCAGCATTTT.

This chain uses TRBV6-1 with TRBJ2-6, with D possibly being TRBD1 (5 bases). This CDR3 has 16 residues. In germline, CDR1 is MNHNS, CDR2 SASEGT. V was pared by 1 base and J by 0 bases, with 7 bases between. Here the CDR3 reads CASSEEDSSGANVLTF. DNA for the CDR3: TGTGCCAGCAGTGAAGAAGACAGCTCTGGGGCCAACGTCCTGACTTTC.

This clone is a singleton in its sample. V and J are TRBV7-6 and TRBJ2-7; D gene uncertain. Trimming pared 1 base from V and 0 bases from J, leaving 13 bases between. This CDR3 has 16 residues. The germline CDR1 and CDR2 sequences are SGHVS and FNYEAQ. The CDR3 DNA follows: TGTGCCAGCAGCTTAGTAGCCGGGTTAAGCTCCTACGAGCAGTACTTC. It encodes CASSLVAGLSSYEQYF.

This clone was seen once. The chain joins TRBV5-8 to TRBJ1-1; D is perhaps TRBD1 (5 bases). Trimming took off 9 bases at V and 4 bases at J, with 13 bases between the two ends. This CDR3 has 12 residues. Per germline, CDR1 SGHTS and CDR2 YDEGEE. The CDR3 sequence is CAIEGLGTEAFF. CDR3 sequence (DNA): TGTGCCATCGAGGGACTGGGCACTGAAGCTTTCTTT.

This clone was seen more than once but under ten times. The chain has TRBV6-1 and TRBJ2-5; D is uncertain. V lost 0 bases and J lost 4, with 12 bases in between. Germline CDR1 MNHNS, CDR2 SASEGT. This CDR3 spans 15 amino acids. The CDR3 region is CASSEAMGSPETQYF. As DNA, the CDR3 is TGTGCCAGCAGTGAAGCGATGGGTAGCCCAGAGACCCAGTACTTC.

The chain recombines TRBV27 with TRBJ2-1; TRBD2 matches 7 bases. Germline CDR1 reads MNHEY; CDR2 reads SMNVEV (reference sequence). After removal of 6 bases from V and 3 bases from J, the junction contained 11 bases not matched to a gene. The CDR3 has 16 amino acids. The CDR3 DNA reads TGTGCCAGCAGGCGAGGTACGGGGGGAAGCTACAATGAGCAGTTCTTC. As protein: CASRRGTGGSYNEQFF.

V is TRBV19 and J is TRBJ1-1; D perhaps matches TRBD1 (6 bases). This CDR3 has 15 residues. Germline V gene data show CDR1 as LNHDA and CDR2 as SQIVND (reference sequence). Trimming left V 6 bases short and J 0 bases short, with 14 bases between. The CDR3 here is CASRKQGRMNTEAFF. Written as DNA, the CDR3 is TGTGCCAGTAGAAAACAGGGACGCATGAACACTGAAGCTTTCTTT.

This chain links TRBV6-4 with TRBJ2-3; tentatively, D is TRBD1 (6 bases). This CDR3 has 16 residues. Trimming shortened V by 9 bases and J by 3 bases, and 22 bases separated the two germline ends. Germline CDR1 reads MRHNA; CDR2 reads SNTAGT. CDR3 sequence: CASANHPGQITDTQYF. DNA of the CDR3: TGTGCCAGTGCCAATCACCCGGGACAAATTACAGATACGCAGTATTTT.

This chain uses TRBV4-1 with TRBJ1-5, with 7 bases fitting TRBD1. From germline, CDR1 is MGHRA and CDR2 YSYEKL. CDR3 length: 15 residues. After removal of 2 bases from V and 3 bases from J, the junction contained 4 bases not matched to a gene. CDR3 region: CASSQTGTVNQPQHF. DNA of the CDR3: TGCGCCAGCAGCCAAACCGGGACAGTCAATCAGCCCCAGCATTTT.

The rearrangement uses TRBV9 and TRBJ2-2; D ambiguous. The CDR3 has 14 residues. Trimming removed 4 bases at V and 3 bases at J, with 10 bases between. Germline CDR1 SGDLS, CDR2 YYNGEE. As DNA, the CDR3 is TGTGCCAGCAGCCCCCGCGGCTACACCGGGGAGCTGTTTTTT. Translation: CASSPRGYTGELFF.

The CDR3 is CASSPMGGSNYNEQFF. CDR3 nucleotide sequence: TGTGCCAGCAGTCCGATGGGCGGGTCTAACTACAATGAGCAGTTCTTC. The chain uses TRBV27 and TRBJ2-1; maybe TRBD2 (5 bases). Germline CDR1 MNHEY, CDR2 SMNVEV (reference sequence). V lost 5 bases, J lost 3 bases, and 17 bases lay in between. The CDR3 runs to 16 residues.

CDR3 sequence (DNA): TGTGCCAGCAGCAAGGGGTGGACAGGGGGTTATAAGGGTTCCTACGAGCAGTACTTC. Translated, it gives CASSKGWTGGYKGSYEQYF. This chain connects TRBV13 to TRBJ2-7; 10 bases are shared with TRBD1. After removal of 5 bases from V and 1 base from J, the junction contained 17 bases not matched to a gene. Germline lookup yields CDR1 PRHDT and CDR2 FYEKMQ (reference sequence). The CDR3 consists of 19 residues.

The chain recombines TRBV9 with TRBJ2-2; 7 positions agree with TRBD2. The CDR3 has 14 residues. CDR1 and CDR2 from the germline V gene are SGDLS and YYNGEE. V shed 4 bases, J shed 6 bases, and the junction held 6 bases outside the gene matches. CDR3: CASSPTGGSGELFF. The CDR3, as DNA: TGTGCCAGCAGCCCGACGGGGGGATCCGGGGAGCTGTTTTTT. Full variable domain (outside the CDR3, taken from reference TRBV9 and TRBJ2-2): DSGVTQTPKHLITATGQRVTLRCSPRSGDLSVYWYQQSLDQGLQFLIQYYNGEERAKGNILERFSAQQFPDLHSELNLSSLELGDSALYFCASSPTGGSGELFFGEGSRLTVL.

V usage is TRBV6-4 and J usage is TRBJ2-1; D is possibly TRBD2 (6 bases). From germline, CDR1 is MRHNA and CDR2 SNTAGT. Trimming took 2 bases from V and 7 from J, leaving 15 bases between them. This CDR3 has 15 amino acids. CDR3 coding DNA: TGTGCCAGCAGTGACGGTTCGGGAGACCCGAATGAGCAGTTCTTC. Its translation: CASSDGSGDPNEQFF.

V is TRBV13 and J is TRBJ2-1; 11 bases line up with TRBD2. V trimming: 6 bases; J trimming: 4 bases; junction bases outside the gene matches: 5. CDR1 PRHDT and CDR2 FYEKMQ come from the germline V gene (reference sequence). CDR3 length: 15 residues. CDR3 sequence: CASSTTSGAYNEQFF. The CDR3 nucleotides are TGTGCCAGCAGTACGACTAGCGGGGCGTACAATGAGCAGTTCTTC.